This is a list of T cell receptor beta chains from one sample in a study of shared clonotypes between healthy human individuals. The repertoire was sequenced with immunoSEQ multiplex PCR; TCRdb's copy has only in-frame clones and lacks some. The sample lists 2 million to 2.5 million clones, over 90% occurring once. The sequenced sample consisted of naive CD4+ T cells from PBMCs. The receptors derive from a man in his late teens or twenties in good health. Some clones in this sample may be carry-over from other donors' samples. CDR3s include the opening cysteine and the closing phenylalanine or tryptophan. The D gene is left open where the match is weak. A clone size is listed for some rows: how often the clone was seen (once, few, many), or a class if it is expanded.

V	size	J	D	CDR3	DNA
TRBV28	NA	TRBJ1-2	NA	CASSLGGINYGYTF	TGTGCCAGCAGTCTGGGGGGAATCAACTATGGCTACACCTTC
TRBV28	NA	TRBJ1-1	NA	CASKWGGMTEAFF	TGTGCCAGCAAATGGGGGGGAATGACTGAAGCTTTCTTT
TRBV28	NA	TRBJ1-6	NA	CASRPQGLMNSPLHF	TGTGCCAGCAGGCCCCAGGGACTGATGAATTCACCCCTCCACTTT
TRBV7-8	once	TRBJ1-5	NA	CASSLVGAIYSNQPQHF	TGTGCCAGCAGCTTAGTAGGGGCAATCTATAGCAATCAGCCCCAGCATTTT
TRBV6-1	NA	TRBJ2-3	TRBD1	CASSAGQDTATQEDTQYF	TGTGCCAGCAGTGCGGGACAGGATACGGCCACACAAGAAGATACGCAGTATTTT
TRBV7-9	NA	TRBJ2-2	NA	CASSLNGVPGELFF	TGTGCCAGCAGCTTAAATGGGGTTCCCGGGGAGCTGTTTTTT
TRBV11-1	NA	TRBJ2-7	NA	CASSLTQLTEQYF	TGTGCCAGCAGCTTAACTCAACTGACGGAGCAGTACTTC
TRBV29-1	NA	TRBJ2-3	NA	CSVGSSDTQYF	TGCAGCGTGGGGAGCAGTGATACGCAGTATTTT
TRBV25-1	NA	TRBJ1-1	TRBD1	CASRQGANTEAFF	TGTGCCAGCAGACAGGGGGCTAACACTGAAGCTTTCTTT
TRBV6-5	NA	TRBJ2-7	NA	CASSPDRITYEQYF	TGTGCCAGCAGTCCCGACAGGATTACCTACGAGCAGTACTTC
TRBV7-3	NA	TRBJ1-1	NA	CASSLRENTEAFF	TGTGCCAGCAGCTTGAGGGAGAACACTGAAGCTTTCTTT
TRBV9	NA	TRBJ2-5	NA	CASSVDFQQETQYF	TGTGCCAGCAGCGTAGATTTCCAGCAAGAGACCCAGTACTTC
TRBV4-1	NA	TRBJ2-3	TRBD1	CASSQDPNRGITDTQYF	TGCGCCAGCAGCCAAGATCCTAACAGGGGAATCACAGATACGCAGTATTTT
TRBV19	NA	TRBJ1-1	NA	CASSIIGAQNTEAFF	TGTGCCAGTAGTATTATCGGGGCGCAAAACACTGAAGCTTTCTTT
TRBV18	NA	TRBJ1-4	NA	CASSLTSGAATATNEKLFF	TGTGCCAGCTCCCTAACATCAGGGGCAGCAACCGCAACTAATGAAAAACTGTTTTTT
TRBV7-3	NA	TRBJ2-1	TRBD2	CASSPSSGRAKGEQFF	TGTGCCAGCAGCCCTTCTAGCGGGAGGGCCAAGGGGGAGCAGTTCTTC
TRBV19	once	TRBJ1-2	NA	CASSVSQGFYGYTF	TGTGCCAGTAGTGTATCGCAGGGGTTCTATGGCTACACCTTC
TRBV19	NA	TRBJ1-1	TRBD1	CASSRDRGLEDAFF	TGTGCCAGTAGCCGCGACAGGGGGCTGGAGGACGCTTTCTTT
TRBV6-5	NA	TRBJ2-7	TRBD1	CASSPTGAPLYEQYF	TGTGCCAGCAGTCCAACAGGGGCCCCGCTCTACGAGCAGTACTTC
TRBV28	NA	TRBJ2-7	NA	CASSYATYEQYF	TGTGCCAGCAGTTACGCGACCTACGAGCAGTACTTC
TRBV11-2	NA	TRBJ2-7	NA	CASSTRGAPYEQYF	TGTGCCAGCAGCACCCGAGGAGCTCCCTACGAGCAGTACTTC
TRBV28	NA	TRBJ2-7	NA	CASSSTGDWYEQYF	TGTGCCAGCAGTTCGACAGGAGATTGGTACGAGCAGTACTTC
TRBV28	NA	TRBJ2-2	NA	CASSLWGQVANTGELFF	TGTGCCAGCAGTCTATGGGGTCAAGTCGCGAACACCGGGGAGCTGTTTTTT
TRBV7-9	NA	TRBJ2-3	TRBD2	CASSPRASGRINTDTQYF	TGTGCCAGCAGCCCTAGAGCTAGCGGGAGGATCAACACAGATACGCAGTATTTT